This T cell receptor (beta chain) was recovered during a study of T cell repertoires in cytomegalovirus infection. Study as a whole: Matching HLA type, along with CMV infection, was indicated by public TCR beta signatures.

This clonotype occurred a few times. In TCRdb, the reads were re-called with MiXCR into one record per CDR3 protein. The sample has about 740,000 distinct CDR3 sequences; less than 40% are singletons. V dropped 6 bases and J dropped 5; count of bases not matched to a gene: 10. This CDR3 spans 14 amino acids. V and J are TRBV12-3 or TRBV12-4 and TRBJ2-7, with 7 bases identical to TRBD1. The clonotype comes from a human donor in good health (CMV status not recorded). Some clones in this sample may be carry-over from other donors' samples. The sample was PBMCs. DNA of the CDR3: TGTGCCAGCAGCCACTACAGGGGCTTGGACGAGCAGTACTTC. This codes for CASSHYRGLDEQYF.